A single sample is the source of the 26 T cell receptor beta chains below, sequenced in a study of Ad26.COV2.S vaccination and SARS-CoV-2 variants listed by TCRdb under 2021. Library method: the immunoSEQ multiplex PCR assay. TCRdb limited this immuneACCESS table to in-frame rearrangements with V and J called. A share of clones is missing; checked studies link under half to unresolved V genes, and the rest is unexplained. Across this sample there are more than 300,000 clones, with about 85% seen only once. 6.4% of the sample lies in the top ten. Reading the label with the study, this specimen's treatment or condition is: over 15 received Ad26.COV2.S at low or high dose, single or two shots; about 5 received placebo; per-sample allocation not given. Repertoires of vaccine and placebo recipients were sequenced from samples taken on day 63 after the first injection. The material was peripheral blood, obtained in a trial of Ad26.COV2.S vaccine versus placebo. The receptors originated from a person aged 18-60 years who received the Ad26.COV2.S COVID-19 vaccine or a placebo.

The chain couples TRBV10-3 to TRBJ2-3, with a weak D call TRBD2 (6 bases). The CDR3 is 16 residues long. Trimming pared 3 bases from V and 0 bases from J, leaving 13 bases between. Germline-derived CDR1 and CDR2 are ENHRY and SYGVKD. The CDR3 DNA reads TGTGCCATCAGTGATCGGGAGACGAGCAGCACAGATACGCAGTATTTT. It codes for CAISDRETSSTDTQYF.

The CDR3 coding sequence is TGTGCCAGCAGTTTAGGGACCTCCTACGAGCAGTACTTC. It encodes CASSLGTSYEQYF. The chain uses TRBV12-3 or TRBV12-4 and TRBJ2-7; no reliable D call. V gave up 1 base and J gave up 0 bases, with 4 bases separating them. This CDR3 contains 13 residues.

The genes are TRBV11-2 and TRBJ2-1, with TRBD1 as a possible D gene (6 bases). Trimming removed 1 base at V and 5 bases at J, with 18 bases between. The CDR3 is 17 amino acids. Germline V CDR1 and CDR2: SGHAT, FQNNGV. CDR3 DNA: TGTGCCAGCAGCTTAGCCCCTTTGGGGGCGGACGACAATGAGCAGTTCTTC. It yields the protein CASSLAPLGADDNEQFF.

The gene calls are TRBV3-1 (or the pseudogene TRBV3-2) and TRBJ2-3; D is tentatively TRBD1 or TRBD2 (5 bases each). The CDR3 has 16 amino acids. Trimming took off 2 bases at V and 0 bases at J, with 12 bases between the two ends. Germline values: CDR1 LGHDT, CDR2 YNNKEL (reference sequence). The CDR3 nucleotides are TGTGCCAGCAGCCAATGGTCCGGGGCTAGCACAGATACGCAGTATTTT. Translated: CASSQWSGASTDTQYF.

The chain is built from TRBV19 and TRBJ2-5; 8 nucleotides agree with TRBD2. This CDR3 is 14 amino acids long. CDR1 and CDR2 from the germline V gene are LNHDA and SQIVND (reference sequence). V was clipped by 4 bases and J by 4 bases; unmatched bases: 5. CDR3 protein: CASSNPGGRETQYF. The CDR3 nucleotides read TGTGCCAGTAGTAACCCGGGGGGGAGAGAGACCCAGTACTTC. Complete variable domain (other parts from reference TRBV19 and TRBJ2-5): DGGITQSPKYLFRKEGQNVTLSCEQNLNHDAMYWYRQDPGQGLRLIYYSQIVNDFQKGDIAEGYSVSREKKESFPLTVTSAQKNPTAFYLCASSNPGGRETQYFGPGTRLLVL.

The chain carries TRBV7-8 and TRBJ2-3, with 15 bases matching TRBD2. The CDR3 loop spans 15 amino acids. The ends lost 5 bases at V and 8 bases at J; junction bases unmatched: 5. Germline assignment: CDR1 SGHVS and CDR2 FQNEAQ. The chain's CDR3 is CASSPPGLAGGTQYF. The DNA of the CDR3 is TGTGCCAGCAGCCCGCCGGGACTAGCGGGGGGTACGCAGTATTTT.

This clone was seen only once. The J gene is TRBJ2-7, the V gene TRBV18; 9 bases match TRBD1. The CDR3 extends over 17 amino acids. Germline trimming cut 0 bases from V and 6 bases from J; bases unmatched to any gene: 12. The germline V gene has CDR1 KGHSH and CDR2 LQKENI. CDR3 region: CASSPPNPGQGVGEQYF. The CDR3 region has the DNA TGTGCCAGCTCACCACCGAATCCGGGACAGGGAGTGGGCGAGCAGTACTTC.

This rearrangement joins TRBV6-5 to TRBJ1-3, with 8 bases that match TRBD1. This CDR3 is built from 14 residues. CDR1 is MNHEY and CDR2 is SVGAGI in the germline V gene. After removal of 10 bases from V and 4 bases from J, the junction contained 9 bases not matched to a gene. The CDR3 loop reads CATRTGGAGNTIYF. CDR3 DNA: TGTGCCACCCGAACAGGGGGAGCAGGAAACACCATATATTTT.

The chain employs TRBV5-1 and TRBJ1-4, with 9 bases fitting TRBD1. Germline V gives CDR1 SGHRS, CDR2 YFSETQ. Trimming cost V 4 bases and J 8 bases; bases outside gene matches: 6. The CDR3 extends over 14 amino acids. CDR3 sequence reads: CASSRGQGNEKLFF. DNA of the CDR3: TGCGCCAGCAGCCGGGGACAGGGAAACGAAAAACTGTTTTTT.

V usage is TRBV7-9 and J usage is TRBJ1-5; D perhaps matches TRBD1 (6 bases). Trimming took 4 bases from V and 5 from J, leaving 12 bases between them. Germline V gene sequence: CDR1 SEHNR, CDR2 FQNEAQ (reference sequence). The CDR3 length is 14 residues. The chain's CDR3 is CASSSTSGDQPQHF. In DNA form, the CDR3 reads TGTGCCAGCAGCTCGACTTCAGGGGATCAGCCCCAGCATTTT. Full variable domain (rest looked up from reference TRBV7-9 and TRBJ1-5): DTGVSQNPRHKITKRGQNVTFRCDPISEHNRLYWYRQTLGQGPEFLTYFQNEAQLEKSRLLSDRFSAERPKGSFSTLEIQRTEQGDSAMYLCASSSTSGDQPQHFGDGTRLSIL.

The V call is TRBV19, the J call TRBJ1-6, with D maybe TRBD1 (6 bases). Trimming took 6 bases from V and 7 from J, leaving 19 bases between them. This CDR3 has 16 residues. Germline V gene lookup returns CDR1 LNHDA and CDR2 SQIVND (reference sequence). DNA for the CDR3: TGTGCCAGTAGGACACAGGGCGGACCAGGAAATTCACCCCTCCACTTT. Translated: CASRTQGGPGNSPLHF.

The chain links TRBV2 to TRBJ2-6; TRBD1 is a possible D gene (5 bases). This CDR3 contains 16 residues. Germline V gene sequence: CDR1 SNHLY, CDR2 FYNNEI. V was pared by 2 bases and J by 4 bases, with 12 bases between. CDR3 protein: CASSETLGAGANVLTF. The CDR3 bases are TGTGCCAGCAGTGAAACCCTAGGGGCCGGGGCCAACGTCCTGACTTTC.

This chain links TRBV2 with TRBJ2-3; D remains unclear. In germline, CDR1 is SNHLY, CDR2 FYNNEI. The CDR3 is 15 residues long. V was pared by 7 bases and J by 8 bases, with 22 bases between. The CDR3 spells CASTRTPEDTGTQYF. The DNA for the CDR3 is TGTGCCAGCACCCGGACCCCCGAGGATACGGGTACGCAGTATTTT. The whole variable domain, filled in from reference TRBV2 and TRBJ2-3, reads EPEVTQTPSHQVTQMGQEVILRCVPISNHLYFYWYRQILGQKVEFLVSFYNNEISEKSEIFDDQFSVERPDGSNFTLKIRSTKLEDSAMYFCASTRTPEDTGTQYFGPGTRLTVL.

This chain uses TRBV11-3 with TRBJ2-1; TRBD2 matches 7 bases. CDR1 and CDR2 from the germline V gene are SGHNT and YENEEA. The V gene end was trimmed by 5 bases and the J gene end by 3 bases; junction bases not matched to a gene: 7. There are 15 residues in the CDR3. This CDR3 is CASSLRAGLYNEQFF. In DNA, the CDR3 is TGTGCCAGCAGCCTGAGAGCGGGACTCTACAATGAGCAGTTCTTC.

This chain connects TRBV4-2 to TRBJ2-1; D is possibly TRBD2 (5 bases). This CDR3 has 15 amino acids. With 1 base removed from V and 5 bases from J, the gap between germline ends came to 12 bases. Germline CDR1 and CDR2: LGHNA and YNFKEQ. The CDR3 here is CASSQGEYWDNEQFF. In nucleotides, the CDR3 is TGTGCCAGCAGCCAAGGGGAGTACTGGGACAATGAGCAGTTCTTC.

The genes are TRBV30 and TRBJ2-1, with 8 bases that match TRBD1. The germline CDR1 and CDR2 sequences are GTSNPN and SVGIG (reference sequence). V gave up 1 base and J gave up 6 bases; unmatched junction bases: 5. The CDR3 length is 14 residues. The CDR3 sequence is CAWSEGRGRNEQFF. The CDR3 DNA reads as TGTGCCTGGAGTGAGGGCAGGGGGCGCAATGAGCAGTTCTTC.

The J gene is TRBJ2-1, the V gene TRBV6-2 or TRBV6-3, with 15 bases that match TRBD2. The CDR3 contains 17 residues. CDR1 is MNHEY and CDR2 is SVGEGT in the germline V gene. V was pared by 5 bases and J by 7 bases, with 9 bases of the junction left unmatched. CDR3 protein: CASSTNLGTSGRNEQFF. CDR3 nucleotide sequence: TGTGCCAGCAGTACGAATCTGGGGACTAGCGGGAGGAATGAGCAGTTCTTC.

This chain uses TRBV6-5 with TRBJ1-2; TRBD1 matches at 9 bases. This CDR3 has 13 residues. V was clipped by 6 bases and J by 2 bases; unmatched bases: 1. Germline CDR1 MNHEY, CDR2 SVGAGI. The CDR3 here is CASSGTGNYGYTF. As DNA, the CDR3 is TGTGCCAGCAGCGGGACAGGGAACTATGGCTACACCTTC.

The chain has TRBV3-1 (or the pseudogene TRBV3-2) and TRBJ1-2, with 8 bases lining up with TRBD1. Germline CDR1 and CDR2: LGHDT and YNNKEL (reference sequence). V gave up 1 base and J gave up 1 base; unmatched junction bases: 2. This CDR3 is 15 amino acids long. DNA for the CDR3: TGTGCCAGCAGCCAAGGACAGGGGATTAACTATGGCTACACCTTC. Its protein is CASSQGQGINYGYTF.

The chain links TRBV2 to TRBJ2-6; D is uncertain. The CDR3 totals 17 residues. Looked up from germline, CDR1 is SNHLY and CDR2 is FYNNEI. The V gene lost 7 bases and the J gene lost 0 bases, with 16 bases spanning the gap. DNA for the CDR3: TGTGCCAGCACCGAAGATATGGCCTTCTCTGGGGCCAACGTCCTGACTTTC. It translates to CASTEDMAFSGANVLTF.

The chain is built from TRBV12-5 and TRBJ2-7; TRBD1 or TRBD2 may be the D gene (5 bases each). Germline CDR1 reads LGHNT; CDR2 reads FRNRAP. CDR3 size: 14 residues. Between the trimmed V and J ends, which lost 5 bases and 3 bases, there was a span of 14 bases. The CDR3, as DNA: TGTGCTAGTGGTGCCCCCGGGGCCGACTACGAGCAGTACTTC. It yields the protein CASGAPGADYEQYF.

The chain combines TRBV28 with TRBJ2-1, with 10 bases aligning to TRBD1. The V and J ends lost 4 bases and 6 bases, in that order; junction bases with no gene match: 6. The CDR3 is 15 amino acids. Germline lookup yields CDR1 MDHEN and CDR2 SYDVKM. The CDR3 here is CASSWHRTGGNEQFF. The CDR3 DNA reads as TGTGCCAGCAGTTGGCACAGGACAGGGGGCAATGAGCAGTTCTTC.

V gene TRBV7-9 combines with J gene TRBJ2-7; tentative D call: TRBD2 (7 bases). Germline lookup yields CDR1 SEHNR and CDR2 FQNEAQ (reference sequence). This CDR3 is 17 amino acids long. Trimming stripped 2 bases from V and 3 bases from J, with 20 bases between. CDR3 DNA sequence: TGTGCCAGCAGCTTAACGGCGGGGGCCATACCGCTCTACGAGCAGTACTTC. It translates to CASSLTAGAIPLYEQYF.

This chain links TRBV6-5 with TRBJ2-7, with 8 bases identical to TRBD1. Germline V gene sequence: CDR1 MNHEY, CDR2 SVGAGI. V shed 5 bases, J shed 5 bases, and the junction held 8 bases outside the gene matches. The CDR3 is 14 residues long. The CDR3 DNA reads TGTGCCAGCAGTATTCAGGGGGCGCGGAACGAGCAGTACTTC. Translating it yields CASSIQGARNEQYF.

Only a few counts were recorded for this clone. The V call is TRBV19, the J call TRBJ2-3; no clear D gene. Trimming pared 1 base from V and 9 bases from J, leaving 11 bases between. Germline CDR1 reads LNHDA; CDR2 reads SQIVND (reference sequence). CDR3 length: 13 residues. This CDR3 reads CASSIGDSATQYF. CDR3 nucleotide sequence: TGTGCCAGTAGTATAGGGGATTCAGCGACGCAGTATTTT.

The chain has TRBV5-6 and TRBJ1-2, with 8 bases identical to TRBD1. The CDR3 is made up of 15 amino acids. Germline lookup yields CDR1 SGHDT and CDR2 YYEEEE. V was pared by 1 base and J by 4 bases, with 6 bases of the junction left unmatched. CDR3 protein: CASSLRTGWAYGYTF. In nucleotides, the CDR3 is TGTGCCAGCAGCTTGAGGACAGGGTGGGCCTATGGCTACACCTTC.